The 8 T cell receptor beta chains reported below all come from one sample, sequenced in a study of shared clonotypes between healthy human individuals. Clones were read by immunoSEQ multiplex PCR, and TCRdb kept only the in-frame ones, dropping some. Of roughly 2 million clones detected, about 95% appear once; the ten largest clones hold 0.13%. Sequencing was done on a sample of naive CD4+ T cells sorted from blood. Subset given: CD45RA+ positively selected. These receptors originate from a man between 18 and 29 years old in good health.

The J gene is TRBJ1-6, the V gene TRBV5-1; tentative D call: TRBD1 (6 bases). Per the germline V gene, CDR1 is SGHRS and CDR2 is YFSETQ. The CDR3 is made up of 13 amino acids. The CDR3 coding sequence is TGCGCTTATAGCAGGGGATTAAATTCACCCCTCCACTTT. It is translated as CAYSRGLNSPLHF. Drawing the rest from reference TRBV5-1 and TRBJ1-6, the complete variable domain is KAGVTQTPRYLIKTRGQQVTLSCSPISGHRSVSWYQQTPGQGLQFLFEYFSETQRNKGNFPGRFSGRQFSNSRSEMNVSTLELGDSALYLCAYSRGLNSPLHFGNGTRLTVT.

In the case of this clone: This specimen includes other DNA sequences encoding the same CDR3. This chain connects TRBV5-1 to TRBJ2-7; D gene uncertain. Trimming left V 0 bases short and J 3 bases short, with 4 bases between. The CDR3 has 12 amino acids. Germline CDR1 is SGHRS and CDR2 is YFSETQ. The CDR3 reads CASSLERYEQYF. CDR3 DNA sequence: TGCGCCAGCAGCTTGGAGCGCTACGAGCAGTACTTC.

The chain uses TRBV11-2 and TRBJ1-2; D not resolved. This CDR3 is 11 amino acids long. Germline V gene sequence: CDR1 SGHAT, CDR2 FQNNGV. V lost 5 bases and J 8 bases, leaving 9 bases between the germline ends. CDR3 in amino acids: CASSPSYGYTF. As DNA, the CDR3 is TGTGCCAGCAGCCCCAGTTACGGCTACACCTTC.

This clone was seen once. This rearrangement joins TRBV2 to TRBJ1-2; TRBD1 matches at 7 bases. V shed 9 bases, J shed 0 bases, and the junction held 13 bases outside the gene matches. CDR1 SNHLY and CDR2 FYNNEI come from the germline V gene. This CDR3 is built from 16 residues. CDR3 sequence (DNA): TGTGCCAGTAACCGGGACAGCGGGCCAACTAACTATGGCTACACCTTC. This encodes CASNRDSGPTNYGYTF.

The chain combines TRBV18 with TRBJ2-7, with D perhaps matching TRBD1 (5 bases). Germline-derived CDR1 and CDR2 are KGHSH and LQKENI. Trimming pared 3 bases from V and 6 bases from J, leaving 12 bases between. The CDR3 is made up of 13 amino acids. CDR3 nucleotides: TGTGCCAGCTCACCCAAAGGGGATTTCGAGCAGTACTTC. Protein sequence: CASSPKGDFEQYF.

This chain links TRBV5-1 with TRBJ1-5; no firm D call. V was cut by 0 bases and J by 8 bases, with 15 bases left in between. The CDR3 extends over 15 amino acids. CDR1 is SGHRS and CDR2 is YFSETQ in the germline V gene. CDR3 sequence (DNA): TGCGCCAGCAGCTTGGGGCGTTTCCAATCTGAGCCCCAGCATTTT. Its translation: CASSLGRFQSEPQHF.

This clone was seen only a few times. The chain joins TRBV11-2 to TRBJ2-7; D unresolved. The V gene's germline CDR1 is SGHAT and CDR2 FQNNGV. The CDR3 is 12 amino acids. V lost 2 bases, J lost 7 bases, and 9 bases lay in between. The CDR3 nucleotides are TGTGCCAGCAGCTTATTATTAGTGGAGCAGTACTTC. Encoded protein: CASSLLLVEQYF.

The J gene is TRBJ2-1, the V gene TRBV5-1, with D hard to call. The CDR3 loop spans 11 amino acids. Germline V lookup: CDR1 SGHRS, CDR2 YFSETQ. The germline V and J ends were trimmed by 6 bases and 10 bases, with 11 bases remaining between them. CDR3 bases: TGCGCCAGCACGCGTAGGTACGAGCAGTTCTTC. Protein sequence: CASTRRYEQFF.